The 15 T cell receptor beta chains below come from one sample, sequenced in a study of cytomegalovirus exposure and HLA in healthy donors (dated by TCRdb to the late 2010s). The library was generated by the immunoSEQ multiplex PCR assay. For the multiplex PCR, a mixture combining 60 forward primers for TCR Vbeta segments and 13 reverse primers for TCR Jbeta segments was used. Held by TCRdb, this immuneACCESS table contains in-frame sequences only and omits some clones. Under half of the omission traces to an unresolved V gene where checked; the cause of the rest is unknown. The table for this sample lists some 100,000 clones; approximately 72% of them were counted only once. The ten biggest clones cover around an eighth of the sample. Source material: PBMCs. All receptors come from a male donor in good health and CMV-seropositive.

The chain recombines TRBV30 with TRBJ1-2, with D perhaps TRBD1 (6 bases). CDR1 and CDR2 from the germline V gene are GTSNPN and SVGIG (reference sequence). The V end was cut by 1 base, the J end by 7 bases, with 19 bases between. The CDR3 totals 15 residues. As DNA, the CDR3 is TGTGCCTGGAGTGAAGGGGTCCGGCGGGGGCCTGGCTACACCTTC. It translates to CAWSEGVRRGPGYTF.

This chain joins TRBV5-4 and TRBJ2-7; the D gene is possibly TRBD1 (6 bases). V dropped 0 bases and J dropped 5 bases, with 18 bases sitting between them. Germline CDR1 is SGHNT and CDR2 is YYREEE (reference sequence). This CDR3 spans 16 amino acids. DNA of the CDR3: TGTGCCAGCAGCTTGGCCGGACAGCCTCTACTAGACGAGCAGTACTTC. Amino acid sequence: CASSLAGQPLLDEQYF.

The chain links TRBV4-1 to TRBJ1-5, with D perhaps TRBD1 (6 bases). V gave up 0 bases and J gave up 0 bases, with 12 bases separating them. This CDR3 spans 17 amino acids. CDR1 and CDR2 from the germline V gene are MGHRA and YSYEKL. The CDR3 sequence is CASSQEWTDYSNQPQHF. The DNA for the CDR3 is TGCGCCAGCAGCCAAGAGTGGACAGACTATAGCAATCAGCCCCAGCATTTT.

The chain has TRBV28 and TRBJ1-2, with TRBD1 identical over 10 bases. CDR3 size: 14 residues. The germline V gene has CDR1 MDHEN and CDR2 SYDVKM. V shed 5 bases, J shed 7 bases, and the junction held 7 bases outside the gene matches. This CDR3 is CASSGTGQGIGYTF. DNA for the CDR3: TGTGCCAGCAGTGGAACGGGACAGGGGATTGGCTACACCTTC.

There are many counts of this clone. The chain recombines TRBV6-5 with TRBJ2-1; D possibly corresponds to TRBD2 (6 bases). The CDR3 runs to 14 residues. The germline gives CDR1 MNHEY, CDR2 SVGAGI. Trimming stripped 5 bases from V and 5 bases from J, with 13 bases between. The CDR3 region is CASSRAGLDNEQFF. DNA for the CDR3: TGTGCCAGCAGTCGGGCGGGGTTGGACAATGAGCAGTTCTTC.

The chain is built from TRBV23-1 and TRBJ1-1, with no clear D. Being an ORF, TRBV23-1 has a function that is uncertain. The CDR3 is 14 amino acids. V was clipped by 2 bases and J by 0 bases, with 7 bases between them. The CDR3 sequence is CASSQHRLNTEAFF. CDR3 in DNA: TGCGCCAGCAGTCAACACAGATTGAACACTGAAGCTTTCTTT.

The chain carries TRBV29-1 and TRBJ1-1; 11 bases line up with TRBD1. The trim removed 6 bases at V and 7 bases at J, leaving 7 bases unmatched. Germline CDR1 and CDR2: SQVTM and ANQGSEA. This CDR3 region has 13 residues. Here the CDR3 reads CSVAGQGDLEAFF. DNA of the CDR3: TGCAGCGTCGCGGGACAGGGGGACCTTGAAGCTTTCTTT.

This clone was seen a single time. The chain carries TRBV30 and TRBJ1-2, with TRBD1 matching 7 bases. V gave up 0 bases and J gave up 8 bases; unmatched junction bases: 9. The CDR3 has 14 residues. The germline CDR1 and CDR2 sequences are GTSNPN and SVGIG (reference sequence). As DNA, the CDR3 is TGTGCCTGGAGTGTACGGGTAGGGGGCGAAGGCTACACCTTC. Residues: CAWSVRVGGEGYTF.

This chain connects TRBV2 to TRBJ1-2, with D perhaps matching TRBD1 (6 bases). Per germline, CDR1 SNHLY and CDR2 FYNNEI. V was shortened by 5 bases and J by 0 bases, with 10 bases between the two germline ends. The CDR3 sequence is 14 residues long. The CDR3: CASSPDRANYGYTF. DNA for the CDR3: TGTGCCAGCAGTCCGGACAGAGCTAACTATGGCTACACCTTC. Full variable domain (remainder filled in from reference TRBV2 and TRBJ1-2): EPEVTQTPSHQVTQMGQEVILRCVPISNHLYFYWYRQILGQKVEFLVSFYNNEISEKSEIFDDQFSVERPDGSNFTLKIRSTKLEDSAMYFCASSPDRANYGYTFGSGTRLTVV.

This clone was counted a single time. The chain is built from TRBV7-9 and TRBJ2-7; 7 bases align to TRBD2. The CDR3 sequence is 13 residues long. Trimming cost V 10 bases and J 2 bases; bases outside gene matches: 8. Germline assignment: CDR1 SEHNR and CDR2 FQNEAQ (reference sequence). CDR3 protein: CAIPRAGAYEQYF. Here the CDR3 DNA reads TGTGCCATCCCCCGGGCGGGAGCCTACGAGCAGTACTTC.

This clone occurred a few times. The chain links TRBV10-3 to TRBJ2-2; 10 positions match TRBD2. Per germline, CDR1 ENHRY and CDR2 SYGVKD. Trimming removed 0 bases from V and 1 base from J; junction bases left unmatched: 2. The CDR3 contains 17 residues. CDR3 residues: CAISESSSGGNTGELFF. The CDR3 DNA follows: TGTGCCATCAGTGAGTCGTCTAGCGGGGGGAACACCGGGGAGCTGTTTTTT.

This chain joins TRBV11-3 and TRBJ2-1; TRBD1 is a possible D gene (6 bases). Trimming left V 5 bases short and J 5 bases short, with 13 bases between. The CDR3 is 14 amino acids. The V gene's germline CDR1 is SGHNT and CDR2 YENEEA. CDR3 loop: CASSPPAGDNEQFF. CDR3 nucleotides: TGTGCCAGCAGCCCCCCCGCAGGGGACAATGAGCAGTTCTTC.

The chain combines TRBV28 with TRBJ1-2, with D perhaps matching TRBD1 (5 bases). The CDR3 is made up of 12 amino acids. Germline-derived CDR1 and CDR2 are MDHEN and SYDVKM. V lost 2 bases and J 4 bases, leaving 5 bases between the germline ends. The CDR3 loop reads CASSLQGYGYTF. CDR3 in DNA: TGTGCCAGCAGTTTACAGGGCTATGGCTACACCTTC.

This clone showed up just once. In nucleotides, the CDR3 is TGTGCCAGCAGACTAGGACTAGCGGGGGGGCCGGTCGGGGAGCTGTTTTTT. It specifies CASRLGLAGGPVGELFF. V and J are TRBV5-4 and TRBJ2-2; 15 bases align to TRBD2. CDR1 and CDR2 (germline): SGHNT, YYREEE (reference sequence). Unmatched junction bases numbered 9, after V lost 5 bases and J lost 7 bases. The CDR3 is made up of 17 amino acids.

This clone was seen a handful of times. V is TRBV5-4 and J is TRBJ2-3, with 7 bases matching TRBD2. The germline V gene encodes CDR1 SGHNT and CDR2 YYREEE (reference sequence). CDR3 size: 13 residues. V dropped 4 bases and J dropped 10; count of bases not matched to a gene: 9. CDR3 nucleotides: TGTGCCAGCAGCCCGGAGGCGGGGAGGGCGCAGTATTTT. Translated: CASSPEAGRAQYF.